This T cell receptor (beta chain) was captured by sequencing in a study of blood T cell repertoires in COVID-19. Generated by immunoSEQ multiplex PCR, the TCRdb table keeps only in-frame clones and is missing some. The profile shows around 300,000 clones, approximately 86% of them singletons. Trimming took off 4 bases at V and 6 bases at J, with 13 bases between the two ends. The CDR3 is 13 amino acids. Germline V gives CDR1 SGHTA, CDR2 FQGNSA. This clone was counted only a few times. The sample taken for sequencing was PBMCs or T cells enriched from blood (not recorded which). The receptor's source is a woman between 18 and 30 years old who had recovered from COVID-19. This chain joins TRBV7-2 and TRBJ2-7; no firm D call. The CDR3 region is CASSSIRTGEQYF. CDR3 sequence (DNA): TGTGCCAGCAGCTCCATCCGAACGGGCGAGCAGTACTTC.